These 23 T cell receptor beta chains were sequenced from one sample in a study of control samples from healthy donors and cancer patients. Assay used: immunoSEQ multiplex PCR; TCRdb lists only in-frame clones, some missing. In the table there are around 58,000 clones, nearly 90% of which are singletons. The sequenced material came from blood. The source of these receptors is a man aged 50 or older in good health.

The rearrangement links TRBV7-2 to TRBJ1-5; D ambiguous. The CDR3 extends over 12 amino acids. The V and J ends lost 5 bases and 3 bases respectively, with 5 bases between them. CDR1 is SGHTA, CDR2 FQGNSA, per germline. The CDR3 DNA is TGTGCCAGCAGCATTTCCAATCAGCCCCAGCATTTT. Protein: CASSISNQPQHF.

The chain employs TRBV19 and TRBJ1-2; the match to TRBD1 covers 9 bases. The CDR3 totals 14 residues. V was clipped by 6 bases and J by 8 bases; unmatched bases: 10. Germline CDR1 and CDR2: LNHDA and SQIVND (reference sequence). CDR3 bases: TGTGCCAGTAGCCAAGGACAGGGGACGAAAGGCTACACCTTC. Its translation is CASSQGQGTKGYTF.

This clone was seen only a few times. V is TRBV6-1 and J is TRBJ2-1; TRBD2 matches 8 bases. The CDR3 length is 15 residues. V shed 3 bases, J shed 3 bases, and the junction held 4 bases outside the gene matches. Germline loops: CDR1 MNHNS, CDR2 SASEGT. CDR3 nucleotides: TGTGCCAGCAGTGACCAAGCGGGAGTCTACAATGAGCAGTTCTTC. This sequence encodes CASSDQAGVYNEQFF.

The gene calls are TRBV11-2 and TRBJ2-7; 10 positions agree with TRBD2. Germline V gene data show CDR1 as SGHAT and CDR2 as FQNNGV. The V and J ends lost 1 base and 4 bases, in that order; junction bases with no gene match: 16. This CDR3 contains 19 residues. The CDR3 here is CASSLVRLAGEGIWYEQYF. For the CDR3, the DNA is TGTGCCAGCAGCTTAGTCCGTCTAGCGGGGGAAGGAATTTGGTACGAGCAGTACTTC.

On this clone itself: This specimen includes other DNA sequences encoding the same CDR3. The rearrangement links TRBV5-5 to TRBJ1-1; tentatively, D is TRBD1 (6 bases). Between the trimmed V and J ends, which lost 0 bases and 4 bases, there was a span of 10 bases. CDR3 length: 14 residues. Germline assignment: CDR1 SGHKS and CDR2 YYEKEE (reference sequence). CDR3 in amino acids: CASSLEGGGTEAFF. The DNA of the CDR3 is TGTGCCAGCAGCTTGGAGGGGGGCGGCACTGAAGCTTTCTTT.

This clone occurred once. V is TRBV4-1 and J is TRBJ1-6; the D gene is possibly TRBD1 (5 bases). The CDR3 has 16 residues. Germline assignment: CDR1 MGHRA and CDR2 YSYEKL. Trimming stripped 0 bases from V and 9 bases from J, with 15 bases between. This CDR3 reads CASSQEGQGRGSPLHF. The DNA of the CDR3 is TGCGCCAGCAGCCAAGAGGGGCAGGGTCGGGGTTCACCCCTCCACTTT.

The rearrangement joins TRBV5-1 to TRBJ2-4, with 12 positions matching TRBD2. The CDR3 covers 20 residues. Trimming at V came to 0 bases and at J to 0 bases, leaving 10 bases not matched to a gene. CDR1 SGHRS and CDR2 YFSETQ come from the germline V gene. The CDR3 nucleotides are TGCGCCAGCAGCTTGGAGACTAGCGGGAGTGTGGGAGCAGCCAAAAACATTCAGTACTTC. It yields the protein CASSLETSGSVGAAKNIQYF.

The V gene is TRBV9, the J gene TRBJ1-4, with D perhaps TRBD1 (6 bases). Germline V gene lookup returns CDR1 SGDLS and CDR2 YYNGEE. The germline V and J ends were trimmed by 0 bases and 0 bases, with 9 bases remaining between them. The CDR3 spans 16 residues. As DNA, the CDR3 is TGTGCCAGCAGCGTAGGAGGGGGGGCAACTAATGAAAAACTGTTTTTT. It encodes CASSVGGGATNEKLFF.

The chain uses TRBV28 and TRBJ1-1; perhaps TRBD1 as D (5 bases). Germline CDR1 is MDHEN and CDR2 is SYDVKM. The ends were cut back, 8 bases at V and 4 bases at J, with 20 bases in the middle. The CDR3 extends over 15 amino acids. CDR3 sequence reads: CASPGPGGEATEAFF. DNA for the CDR3: TGTGCCAGCCCGGGACCGGGGGGAGAGGCCACTGAAGCTTTCTTT.

The V and J genes are TRBV18 and TRBJ2-3, with D tentatively TRBD2 (5 bases). V was cut by 6 bases and J by 0 bases, with 22 bases left in between. CDR3 size: 18 residues. Germline-derived CDR1 and CDR2 are KGHSH and LQKENI. Written as DNA, the CDR3 is TGTGCCAGCTCCAGTGCGGGTACGGGGAGTCCTAGCACAGATACGCAGTATTTT. It yields the protein CASSSAGTGSPSTDTQYF.

This chain connects TRBV28 to TRBJ2-7; a possible D gene is TRBD1 (6 bases). The CDR3 consists of 15 residues. V was shortened by 5 bases and J by 3 bases, with 17 bases between the two germline ends. Germline V lookup: CDR1 MDHEN, CDR2 SYDVKM. This chain's CDR3 is CASSPGHLSNYEQYF. CDR3 in DNA: TGTGCCAGCAGTCCGGGACATCTCTCCAACTACGAGCAGTACTTC.

The chain joins TRBV6-2 or TRBV6-3 to TRBJ2-1; D is possibly TRBD2 (6 bases). V lost 0 bases, J lost 0 bases, and 9 bases lay in between. Germline V gene sequence: CDR1 MNHEY, CDR2 SVGEGT. CDR3 length: 16 residues. In DNA, the CDR3 is TGTGCCAGCAGTTACTCGGGACTCAGCTCCTACAATGAGCAGTTCTTC. Protein: CASSYSGLSSYNEQFF.

V gene TRBV18 combines with J gene TRBJ1-4; 7 positions agree with TRBD1. Germline CDR1 and CDR2: KGHSH and LQKENI. V was clipped by 3 bases and J by 5 bases; unmatched bases: 0. The CDR3 is 13 residues long. The CDR3 protein is CASSPTGNEKLFF. DNA of the CDR3: TGTGCCAGCTCACCGACAGGGAATGAAAAACTGTTTTTT.

A single count supports this clone. The chain joins TRBV7-8 to TRBJ1-5, with TRBD1 as a possible D gene (5 bases). This CDR3 is built from 15 residues. Germline-derived CDR1 and CDR2 are SGHVS and FQNEAQ. V was cut by 5 bases and J by 5 bases, with 16 bases left in between. CDR3 sequence (DNA): TGTGCCAGCAGCACTCTGGCAGGGTACTATCAGCCCCAGCATTTT. Translating it yields CASSTLAGYYQPQHF. Supplemented by reference TRBV7-8 and TRBJ1-5, the full variable domain reads GAGVSQSPRYKVAKRGQDVALRCDPISGHVSLFWYQQALGQGPEFLTYFQNEAQLDKSGLPSDRFFAERPEGSVSTLKIQRTQQEDSAVYLCASSTLAGYYQPQHFGDGTRLSIL.

V gene TRBV3-1 (or the pseudogene TRBV3-2) combines with J gene TRBJ2-7; TRBD2 matches 9 bases. Germline CDR1 is LGHDT and CDR2 is YNNKEL (reference sequence). V trimming: 2 bases; J trimming: 6 bases; junction bases outside the gene matches: 8. The CDR3 is 15 residues long. In DNA, the CDR3 is TGTGCCAGCAGCCAATCGTCGCGGGAGGGCCCCGAGCAGTACTTC. The encoded protein is CASSQSSREGPEQYF.

The gene calls are TRBV7-9 and TRBJ2-7, with 14 bases lining up with TRBD2. The length of the CDR3 is 15 residues. The J segment lost 7 bases and the V segment lost 5 bases, leaving 7 bases of the junction unmatched. The germline gives CDR1 SEHNR, CDR2 FQNEAQ (reference sequence). This CDR3 is CASSAGTSGSREQYF. The DNA for the CDR3 is TGTGCCAGCAGCGCTGGGACTAGCGGGAGTAGGGAGCAGTACTTC.

The genes are TRBV6-6 and TRBJ2-2, with TRBD2 identical over 14 bases. Germline lookup yields CDR1 MNHNY and CDR2 SVGAGI (reference sequence). The CDR3 sequence is 18 residues long. V lost 5 bases and J lost 3; bases outside the gene matches: 8. In nucleotides, the CDR3 is TGTGCCAGCAGTCAGGGTGGACTAGCGGGAGGCCACACCGGGGAGCTGTTTTTT. Its translation is CASSQGGLAGGHTGELFF.

This chain connects TRBV5-8 to TRBJ1-2; 8 bases line up with TRBD1. Germline V gives CDR1 SGHTS, CDR2 YDEGEE. The CDR3 loop spans 13 amino acids. The junction had 8 bases not matched to a gene; V was cut back by 5 bases and J by 8 bases. The CDR3 DNA sequence: TGTGCCAGCAGTTCTACAGGGGGTTGGGGCTACACCTTC. Its translation is CASSSTGGWGYTF.

The chain employs TRBV6-5 and TRBJ1-4; D call uncertain. V was clipped by 0 bases and J by 6 bases, with 8 bases between them. The CDR3 sequence is 14 residues long. Germline V CDR1 and CDR2: MNHEY, SVGAGI. The CDR3, as DNA: TGTGCCAGCAGTTACTCGACCCGGCATGAAAAACTGTTTTTT. As protein: CASSYSTRHEKLFF.

The rearrangement links TRBV18 to TRBJ2-1; D gene ambiguous. Germline CDR1 and CDR2: KGHSH and LQKENI. The length of the CDR3 is 12 residues. V was trimmed by 3 bases and J by 6 bases, leaving 6 bases between them. The CDR3 DNA reads TGTGCCAGCTCACCGGATTCCAATGAGCAGTTCTTC. Residues: CASSPDSNEQFF.

The chain's CDR3 is CASTKQADTEAFF. In nucleotides, the CDR3 is TGTGCCAGCACCAAGCAGGCAGACACTGAAGCTTTCTTT. The V and J genes are TRBV12-3 or TRBV12-4 and TRBJ1-1; D not certain. This CDR3 is built from 13 residues. V dropped 7 bases and J dropped 3 bases, with 12 bases sitting between them.

This chain connects TRBV6-5 to TRBJ1-1; D not resolved. Germline CDR1 MNHEY, CDR2 SVGAGI. The CDR3 is 15 residues long. The V gene lost 7 bases and the J gene lost 1 base, with 16 bases spanning the gap. CDR3: CASKIGPGSNTEAFF. The DNA of the CDR3 is TGTGCCAGCAAAATCGGGCCTGGGTCGAACACTGAAGCTTTCTTT.

The rearrangement uses TRBV21-1 and TRBJ1-4; no check of the table's D call, TRBD1, against the DNA was made. TRBV21-1 is marked as a pseudogene. The CDR3 consists of 14 residues. The CDR3 spells CASSNRDSDEKLFF. The CDR3 DNA is TGTGCCAGCAGCAACCGGGACAGCGACGAAAAACTGTTTTTT.